Below, 15 T cell receptor beta chains from the same sample are listed, as sequenced in a study of regulatory T cells in long-lasting Graves disease. Both iRepertoire HTBI primers and Arm-PCR of CDR3 regions were used to build the TCR beta libraries. TCRdb reprocessed the multiplex PCR reads with MiXCR, giving one entry per CDR3 protein. The repertoire holds hundreds of thousands of distinct CDR3 sequences, about 15% seen once, with over 7.5% in the top ten. Time point denoted: newly diagnosed GD, antithyroid drugs for less than 3 months. PBMC-extracted RNA yielded the TCR library. These data also featured in a second study, about T cells in Graves' hyperthyroidism and ophthalmopathy.

The sequencing used peripheral blood mononuclear cells (PBMCs), collected at new diagnosis, from a patient treated with antithyroid drugs. The receptors stem from a woman between 40 and 55 years old with Graves disease.

This clonotype was seen only a few times. The chain uses TRBV19 and TRBJ2-6, with D uncertain. Germline V lookup: CDR1 LNHDA, CDR2 SQIVND (reference sequence). Trimming pared 3 bases from V and 4 bases from J, leaving 10 bases between. This CDR3 has 15 residues. CDR3 sequence: CASSIWGSGANVLTF. Written as DNA, the CDR3 is TGTGCCAGTAGTATCTGGGGTTCAGGGGCCAACGTCCTGACTTTC.

This clonotype was seen ten or more times. The chain couples TRBV6-2 or TRBV6-3 to TRBJ1-5; possible D gene TRBD1, 5 bases. Germline-derived CDR1 and CDR2 are MNHEY and SVGEGT. Deletions cut 2 bases from V and 2 bases from J, with 16 bases between. This CDR3 spans 17 amino acids. For the CDR3, the DNA is TGTGCCAGCAGTTACGTAACAGGCCGAGGGGGCAATCAGCCCCAGCATTTT. As protein: CASSYVTGRGGNQPQHF.

A few counts support this clonotype. A much larger clone differs by one base, so this may be a read error. Because the CDR3 is missing its conserved closing phenylalanine or tryptophan, this is likely a read error. This chain uses TRBV28 with TRBJ2-3; D perhaps matches TRBD1 (5 bases). The germline CDR1 and CDR2 sequences are MDHEN and SYDVKM. This CDR3 contains 14 residues. Trimming stripped 8 bases from V and 2 bases from J, with 14 bases between. The CDR3 DNA sequence: TGTGCCAGCGGTCAGGACATCCCCACAGATACGCAGTATCTT. Protein: CASGQDIPTDTQYL.

The rearrangement uses TRBV5-4 and TRBJ2-1, with D tentatively TRBD2 (7 bases). The CDR3 sequence is 16 residues long. V was trimmed by 0 bases and J by 5 bases, leaving 15 bases between them. CDR1 and CDR2 (germline): SGHNT, YYREEE (reference sequence). The CDR3 loop reads CASSLASGGGDNEQFF. As DNA, the CDR3 is TGTGCCAGCAGCTTGGCTAGCGGAGGGGGTGACAATGAGCAGTTCTTC. The complete variable domain, with remaining parts taken from reference TRBV5-4 and TRBJ2-1, reads ETGVTQSPTHLIKTRGQQVTLRCSSQSGHNTVSWYQQALGQGPQFIFQYYREEENGRGNFPPRFSGLQFPNYSSELNVNALELDDSALYLCASSLASGGGDNEQFFGPGTRLTVL.

The sample holds many counts of this clonotype. V is TRBV12-3 or TRBV12-4 and J is TRBJ2-1; a possible D gene is TRBD1 (6 bases). The length of the CDR3 is 13 residues. V was cut by 5 bases and J by 10 bases, with 15 bases left in between. The CDR3 DNA follows: TGTGCCAGCAGTGTGGGTGTGGGGACAGAGCAGTTCTTC. Translated, it gives CASSVGVGTEQFF.

This clonotype has at least ten counts. The chain is built from TRBV20-1 and TRBJ2-1, with D maybe TRBD1 (6 bases). Trimming took off 5 bases at V and 4 bases at J, with 15 bases between the two ends. The CDR3 consists of 14 residues. CDR1 and CDR2 from the germline V gene are DFQATT and SNEGSKA (reference sequence). The CDR3 here is CSAPRGWAYNEQFF. The CDR3 DNA is TGCAGTGCTCCAAGGGGGTGGGCGTACAATGAGCAGTTCTTC.

Only a few counts were recorded for this clonotype. The V call is TRBV12-3 or TRBV12-4, the J call TRBJ2-5; D uncertain. CDR3 size: 14 residues. Trimming left V 5 bases short and J 5 bases short, with 15 bases between. The CDR3 coding sequence is TGTGCCAGCAGTGCATCCGGAGTGGGGGAGACCCAGTACTTC. Translating gives CASSASGVGETQYF.

About this clonotype: A much larger clone differs by one base, so this may be a read error. The chain uses TRBV27 and TRBJ2-5, with 7 bases lining up with TRBD1. The germline CDR1 and CDR2 sequences are MNHEY and SMNVEV (reference sequence). This CDR3 is built from 15 residues. Here the CDR3 reads CASSFSGTAGETQHF. Written as DNA, the CDR3 is TGTGCCAGCAGTTTTTCTGGGACAGCTGGAGAGACCCAGCACTTC.

This clonotype was detected many times. The chain employs TRBV27 and TRBJ1-5; TRBD1 matches at 7 bases. The ends lost 6 bases at V and 4 bases at J; junction bases unmatched: 9. The CDR3 runs 15 residues. The germline V gene encodes CDR1 MNHEY and CDR2 SMNVEV (reference sequence). The CDR3 region has the DNA TGTGCCAGCAGCAGGGCGGGACAGCCTAATCAGCCCCAGCATTTT. Its translation: CASSRAGQPNQPQHF.

This clonotype was found many times. The chain has TRBV5-5 and TRBJ2-7; 8 nucleotides align to TRBD1. This CDR3 has 14 amino acids. Trimming took 0 bases from V and 5 from J; bases not matched to a gene: 4. Per the germline V gene, CDR1 is SGHKS and CDR2 is YYEKEE (reference sequence). The chain's CDR3 is CASSLGQGYDEQYF. The CDR3 region has the DNA TGTGCCAGCAGCTTGGGACAGGGGTATGACGAGCAGTACTTC.

This clonotype was seen repeatedly, ten times or more. The genes are TRBV28 and TRBJ1-1; D possibly corresponds to TRBD1 (6 bases). Germline CDR1 reads MDHEN; CDR2 reads SYDVKM. The CDR3 spans 14 residues. Trimming cost V 2 bases and J 1 base, with 8 bases left between them. The CDR3 sequence: CASSLRGWNTEAFF. In nucleotides, the CDR3 is TGTGCCAGCAGTTTAAGGGGGTGGAACACTGAAGCTTTCTTT.

This clonotype appeared a few times. The V and J genes are TRBV6-2 or TRBV6-3 and TRBJ2-3; D tentatively reads TRBD1 or TRBD2 (6 bases each). The CDR3 is 15 residues long. Germline-derived CDR1 and CDR2 are MNHEY and SVGEGT. The V and J ends lost 5 bases and 2 bases respectively, with 14 bases between them. In DNA, the CDR3 is TGTGCCAGCAGTGAAACTAGGGGGGCCACAGATACGCAGTATTTT. It translates to CASSETRGATDTQYF.

The chain recombines TRBV4-1 with TRBJ2-1, with TRBD2 matching 9 bases. This CDR3 is built from 17 residues. Germline V gene lookup returns CDR1 MGHRA and CDR2 YSYEKL. V lost 0 bases to trimming and J lost 2 bases; unmatched junction nucleotides: 5. The CDR3 protein is CASSQDPVAGAYNEQFF. For the CDR3, the DNA is TGCGCCAGCAGCCAAGATCCGGTAGCGGGAGCCTACAATGAGCAGTTCTTC.

This clonotype showed up just a few times. This rearrangement joins TRBV9 to TRBJ1-2; no clear D. Deletions cut 0 bases from V and 4 bases from J, with 7 bases between. The CDR3 has 13 residues. CDR1 is SGDLS, CDR2 YYNGEE, per germline. The CDR3 protein is CASSVGATYGYTF. The CDR3 DNA follows: TGTGCCAGCAGCGTAGGGGCAACCTATGGCTACACCTTC.

To note about this clonotype: An end of the junction differs from the germline gene, which may be a read error. The chain couples TRBV7-9 to TRBJ2-3; TRBD2 matches 10 bases. This CDR3 is built from 15 residues. Germline CDR1 and CDR2: SEHNR and FQNEAQ (reference sequence). CDR3 DNA sequence: TGTGCCAGCAGCTACCTAGCGGGAGCTGCAGATACGCTGTATTTT. Its protein product is CASSYLAGAADTLYF.